This record covers a single TCR beta chain. Its target is unknown. The sample belongs to a study of cytomegalovirus exposure and HLA in healthy donors. Across the whole study: The same platform used for the 650 to 850 first-cohort repertoires was also used for the 100 to 150 validation repertoires, as a later analysis reported. Notes on the study in general: The authors confirmed in vitro that a few CMV-associated chains were specific for CMV antigens.

The V and J ends lost 4 bases and 5 bases, in that order; junction bases with no gene match: 1. This CDR3 comprises 12 residues. CDR1 and CDR2 (germline): SGHTA, FQGTGA. Sequencing used immunoSEQ multiplex PCR; TCRdb keeps in-frame clones, though not all of them. Among about 65,000 clones listed, 94% were seen once. The sequenced sample was PBMCs. This chain links TRBV7-3 with TRBJ2-7; 8 bases are a match to TRBD2. This TCR was recovered from a man between 18 and 35 years old in good health and CMV-seropositive. CDR3: CASSWRGDEQYF. In DNA form, the CDR3 reads TGTGCCAGCAGCTGGCGGGGGGACGAGCAGTACTTC.